Shown below are 26 T cell receptor beta chains from a single sample sequenced in a study of blood T cell repertoires in COVID-19. Profiled with immunoSEQ multiplex PCR; TCRdb holds only in-frame clones, not every one. The repertoire holds roughly 180,000 clones, with about nine tenths as singletons. Material: PBMCs or T cells enriched from blood (not recorded which). The receptors were gathered from a woman aged 30 to 39 who had recovered from COVID-19.

This chain connects TRBV3-1 (or the pseudogene TRBV3-2) to TRBJ2-1; D possibly corresponds to TRBD2 (7 bases). Germline lookup yields CDR1 LGHDT and CDR2 YNNKEL (reference sequence). The CDR3 totals 17 residues. The V end lost 5 bases, the J end lost 1 base, and 18 bases lay between the germline ends. The CDR3 reads CASSSHGGGRSYNEQFF. DNA for the CDR3: TGTGCCAGCAGCTCCCACGGCGGGGGCAGGTCCTACAATGAGCAGTTCTTC.

The sample holds a few counts of this clone. Written as DNA, the CDR3 is TGTGCCAGCAGCTTCGGCAGGGGGAATTCACCCCTCCACTTT. Its protein product is CASSFGRGNSPLHF. The chain has TRBV7-9 and TRBJ1-6; 7 nucleotides agree with TRBD1. CDR3 size: 14 residues. Per germline, CDR1 SEHNR and CDR2 FQNEAQ (reference sequence). J was trimmed by 7 bases and V by 3 bases; bases with no gene match: 3.

The V gene is TRBV11-3, the J gene TRBJ2-3, with 8 positions matching TRBD1. The CDR3 extends over 15 amino acids. V lost 2 bases, J lost 3 bases, and 4 bases stayed unmatched. CDR1 SGHNT and CDR2 YENEEA come from the germline V gene. This CDR3 is CASSLWTGPTDTQYF. DNA of the CDR3: TGTGCCAGCAGCTTATGGACAGGGCCGACAGATACGCAGTATTTT.

This clone has just a few counts. The chain carries TRBV7-8 and TRBJ2-5; tentative D call: TRBD2 (7 bases). Germline CDR1 reads SGHVS; CDR2 reads FQNEAQ. Trimming stripped 11 bases from V and 5 bases from J, with 18 bases between. CDR3 length: 13 residues. Here the CDR3 reads CAAYGGQGETQYF. CDR3 DNA sequence: TGTGCCGCATACGGGGGGCAGGGGGAGACCCAGTACTTC.

The chain recombines TRBV3-1 (or the pseudogene TRBV3-2) with TRBJ1-5; TRBD1 agrees at 9 bases. Germline V CDR1 and CDR2: LGHDT, YNNKEL (reference sequence). The CDR3 loop spans 14 amino acids. V shed 6 bases, J shed 6 bases, and the junction held 6 bases outside the gene matches. The DNA for the CDR3 is TGTGCCAGCAGGGCTGGGACAGGGCCTCAGCCCCAGCATTTT. Translating gives CASRAGTGPQPQHF.

The chain employs TRBV18 and TRBJ2-1; 10 nucleotides align to TRBD2. V was pared by 1 base and J by 4 bases, with 1 base of the junction left unmatched. Germline V lookup: CDR1 KGHSH, CDR2 LQKENI. The CDR3 runs 15 residues. CDR3 protein: CASSPRAGGYNEQFF. DNA of the CDR3: TGTGCCAGCTCACCACGAGCGGGAGGGTACAATGAGCAGTTCTTC.

There are a few counts of this clone. The gene calls are TRBV11-1 and TRBJ1-1; D gene uncertain. CDR1 is SGHAT, CDR2 FQDESV, per germline (reference sequence). The CDR3 sequence is 13 residues long. V dropped 4 bases and J dropped 0 bases, with 6 bases sitting between them. CDR3 sequence (DNA): TGTGCCAGCAGCTGGGGAGTGAACACTGAAGCTTTCTTT. This sequence encodes CASSWGVNTEAFF.

The chain links TRBV2 to TRBJ1-4; D possibly corresponds to TRBD1 (5 bases). The CDR3 runs to 16 residues. The germline CDR1 and CDR2 sequences are SNHLY and FYNNEI. V lost 5 bases to trimming and J lost 3 bases, with 16 bases between them. CDR3 residues: CASSPYPGAANEKLFF. The CDR3 DNA sequence: TGTGCCAGCAGTCCCTATCCTGGGGCCGCTAATGAAAAACTGTTTTTT.

This clone was counted only a few times. This chain uses TRBV6-5 with TRBJ1-1; D is undetermined. Trimming took 8 bases from V and 1 from J, leaving 8 bases between them. Germline V lookup: CDR1 MNHEY, CDR2 SVGAGI. The CDR3 covers 12 residues. The chain's CDR3 is CASWYRNTEAFF. CDR3 nucleotide sequence: TGTGCCAGCTGGTACAGGAACACTGAAGCTTTCTTT.

This chain links TRBV19 with TRBJ2-1; D is unclear. The CDR3 is 12 amino acids. Trimming left V 1 base short and J 9 bases short, with 7 bases between. Germline lookup yields CDR1 LNHDA and CDR2 SQIVND (reference sequence). The chain's CDR3 is CASSIGVAEQFF. The CDR3 region has the DNA TGTGCCAGTAGTATAGGCGTAGCTGAGCAGTTCTTC.

The chain employs TRBV9 and TRBJ2-2, with D tentatively TRBD2 (7 bases). Germline V gene data show CDR1 as SGDLS and CDR2 as YYNGEE. V dropped 2 bases and J dropped 4 bases, with 12 bases sitting between them. This CDR3 comprises 15 residues. CDR3 protein: CASSVGGGSTGELFF. DNA for the CDR3: TGTGCCAGCAGCGTTGGCGGGGGCAGCACCGGGGAGCTGTTTTTT.

The chain joins TRBV9 to TRBJ2-2, with 8 bases that match TRBD2. V shed 4 bases and J 5 bases; nucleotides not matched to a gene: 10. Germline V gene data show CDR1 as SGDLS and CDR2 as YYNGEE. The CDR3 is made up of 16 amino acids. The CDR3 region has the DNA TGTGCCAGCAGCTACCGAAGCGGGGGTGTTACCGGGGAGCTGTTTTTT. Protein product: CASSYRSGGVTGELFF.

The chain combines TRBV6-2 or TRBV6-3 with TRBJ2-7; D ambiguous. The V and J ends lost 4 bases and 11 bases respectively, with 18 bases between them. This CDR3 has 13 amino acids. From germline, CDR1 is MNHEY and CDR2 SVGEGT. The CDR3 region is CASSSPPQGVKYF. The DNA for the CDR3 is TGTGCCAGCAGTTCTCCCCCTCAAGGAGTGAAGTACTTC.

The gene calls are TRBV2 and TRBJ1-6; 7 nucleotides align to TRBD1. The ends lost 5 bases at V and 6 bases at J; junction bases unmatched: 4. The germline V gene has CDR1 SNHLY and CDR2 FYNNEI. CDR3 length: 14 amino acids. The CDR3 loop is CASSKDRINSPLHF. Here the CDR3 DNA reads TGTGCCAGCAGTAAGGACAGGATTAATTCACCCCTCCACTTT.

The chain is built from TRBV24-1 and TRBJ1-2; no clear D. This CDR3 has 12 amino acids. The germline CDR1 and CDR2 sequences are KGHDR and SFDVKD. V was pared by 4 bases and J by 4 bases, with 6 bases between. CDR3 nucleotides: TGTGCCACCAGTGACCTAGGCTATGGCTACACCTTC. Translating it yields CATSDLGYGYTF.

This sequence joins TRBV24-1 and TRBJ1-2; D possibly corresponds to TRBD1 (6 bases). V gave up 1 base and J gave up 2 bases, with 10 bases separating them. This CDR3 has 15 residues. Germline-derived CDR1 and CDR2 are KGHDR and SFDVKD. In DNA form, the CDR3 reads TGTGCCACCAGTGATTTCAAACAGGGAAACTATGGCTACACCTTC. This codes for CATSDFKQGNYGYTF.

V gene TRBV10-3 combines with J gene TRBJ1-2; 9 nucleotides match TRBD1. This CDR3 region has 14 residues. Germline V gene data show CDR1 as ENHRY and CDR2 as SYGVKD. The ends lost 7 bases at V and 6 bases at J; junction bases unmatched: 9. This CDR3 is CAINPTGGGNGYTF. In DNA, the CDR3 is TGTGCCATCAACCCGACAGGGGGAGGCAATGGCTACACCTTC.

This chain connects TRBV9 to TRBJ1-1, with 8 bases lining up with TRBD1. Germline V lookup: CDR1 SGDLS, CDR2 YYNGEE. The CDR3 is made up of 15 amino acids. V dropped 0 bases and J dropped 1; count of bases not matched to a gene: 2. This chain's CDR3 is CASSVGTGKNTEAFF. DNA for the CDR3: TGTGCCAGCAGCGTAGGGACAGGGAAGAACACTGAAGCTTTCTTT. The variable domain in full, with the rest retrieved from reference TRBV9 and TRBJ1-1, is DSGVTQTPKHLITATGQRVTLRCSPRSGDLSVYWYQQSLDQGLQFLIQYYNGEERAKGNILERFSAQQFPDLHSELNLSSLELGDSALYFCASSVGTGKNTEAFFGQGTRLTVV.

The rearrangement uses TRBV5-4 and TRBJ2-5; 10 nucleotides agree with TRBD2. With 1 base clipped from V and 0 bases from J, the junction kept 3 bases outside the gene matches. Germline CDR1 is SGHNT and CDR2 is YYREEE (reference sequence). The CDR3 has 16 residues. CDR3 region: CASSLFLAGDQETQYF. CDR3 DNA sequence: TGTGCCAGCAGCTTGTTCCTAGCGGGGGACCAAGAGACCCAGTACTTC.

The chain recombines TRBV7-2 with TRBJ1-4; D ambiguous. Trimming removed 5 bases from V and 0 bases from J, with 13 bases in between. The CDR3 totals 16 residues. Germline V CDR1 and CDR2: SGHTA, FQGNSA. CDR3: CASSPSPGATNEKLFF. CDR3 nucleotide sequence: TGTGCCAGCAGCCCCAGTCCGGGTGCAACTAATGAAAAACTGTTTTTT.

The J gene is TRBJ2-7, the V gene TRBV7-9; D ambiguous. Per the germline V gene, CDR1 is SEHNR and CDR2 is FQNEAQ (reference sequence). Trimming pared 4 bases from V and 2 bases from J, leaving 9 bases between. There are 13 residues in the CDR3. CDR3 sequence reads: CASSSLKTYEQYF. The DNA for the CDR3 is TGTGCCAGCAGCTCCCTTAAAACCTACGAGCAGTACTTC.

This chain connects TRBV19 to TRBJ1-1; the match to TRBD1 covers 11 bases. The CDR3 is made up of 17 amino acids. With 5 bases clipped from V and 1 base from J, the junction kept 9 bases outside the gene matches. The germline V gene has CDR1 LNHDA and CDR2 SQIVND (reference sequence). This chain's CDR3 is CASSSGQGAGWNTEAFF. CDR3 nucleotides: TGTGCCAGTAGTTCAGGACAGGGGGCAGGGTGGAACACTGAAGCTTTCTTT. The variable domain in full, completed from reference TRBV19 and TRBJ1-1, reads DGGITQSPKYLFRKEGQNVTLSCEQNLNHDAMYWYRQDPGQGLRLIYYSQIVNDFQKGDIAEGYSVSREKKESFPLTVTSAQKNPTAFYLCASSSGQGAGWNTEAFFGQGTRLTVV.

CDR3 nucleotides: TGTGCCAGTAGGGTCCGGGGAGATCCAGATACGCAGTATTTT. As protein: CASRVRGDPDTQYF. The V gene is TRBV19, the J gene TRBJ2-3; the D gene is possibly TRBD2 (5 bases). With 6 bases removed from V and 4 bases from J, the gap between germline ends came to 14 bases. CDR3 length equals 14 residues. Germline V gene data show CDR1 as LNHDA and CDR2 as SQIVND (reference sequence).

CDR3 sequence (DNA): TGTGCCAGCAGCCAAGGGGCAGCCCTCAACACCGGGGAGCTGTTTTTT. Its translation is CASSQGAALNTGELFF. The chain has TRBV3-1 (or the pseudogene TRBV3-2) and TRBJ2-2; unclear D gene. CDR1 is LGHDT, CDR2 YNNKEL, per germline (reference sequence). CDR3 length: 16 residues. The germline V and J ends were trimmed by 1 base and 2 bases, with 11 bases remaining between them.

V and J are TRBV7-8 and TRBJ1-5, with 10 positions matching TRBD1. Germline assignment: CDR1 SGHVS and CDR2 FQNEAQ. J was trimmed by 0 bases and V by 4 bases; bases with no gene match: 6. The CDR3 has 17 amino acids. The CDR3 bases are TGTGCCAGCAGCTCCGGGACAGGGGTTTATAGCAATCAGCCCCAGCATTTT. Translated, it gives CASSSGTGVYSNQPQHF.

The V and J genes are TRBV7-9 and TRBJ2-4; no clear D gene. Trimming took 5 bases from V and 6 from J, leaving 14 bases between them. Germline V gives CDR1 SEHNR, CDR2 FQNEAQ (reference sequence). CDR3 size: 14 residues. The CDR3 nucleotides are TGTGCCAGCAGCCCAACATTCTCGGGAAACATTCAGTACTTC. Its protein is CASSPTFSGNIQYF. The whole variable domain, filled in from reference TRBV7-9 and TRBJ2-4, reads DTGVSQNPRHKITKRGQNVTFRCDPISEHNRLYWYRQTLGQGPEFLTYFQNEAQLEKSRLLSDRFSAERPKGSFSTLEIQRTEQGDSAMYLCASSPTFSGNIQYFGAGTRLSVL.